A single sample gave rise to the 7 T cell receptor beta chains below, sequenced in a study of T cell responses to AZD1222 COVID-19 vaccine. Sequencing was performed with immunoSEQ multiplex PCR; in TCRdb, only in-frame clones are kept and a portion is missing. This table has 95,000 to 100,000 clones, roughly 86% appearing once. The source material was peripheral blood, sampled 28 days after the second AZD1222 dose. Receptors were obtained from an adult who received the AZD1222 COVID-19 vaccine.

This clone was observed once. The CDR3 reads CASSLIGRADEQYF. DNA of the CDR3: TGTGCCAGCAGCTTAATCGGGAGGGCAGACGAGCAGTACTTC. This chain uses TRBV7-9 with TRBJ2-7; TRBD2 matches at 8 bases. The V segment lost 2 bases and the J segment 5 bases; nucleotides outside the gene matches: 5. Germline V lookup: CDR1 SEHNR, CDR2 FQNEAQ (reference sequence). The CDR3 loop spans 14 amino acids.

This chain connects TRBV5-1 to TRBJ2-2; D is unresolved. The germline V and J ends were trimmed by 1 base and 2 bases, with 0 bases remaining between them. The germline CDR1 and CDR2 sequences are SGHRS and YFSETQ. The CDR3 loop spans 12 amino acids. The CDR3 sequence is CASSLNTGELFF. CDR3 DNA sequence: TGCGCCAGCAGCTTGAACACCGGGGAGCTGTTTTTT.

The chain uses TRBV27 and TRBJ2-2; D is possibly TRBD2 (5 bases). CDR3 length: 14 residues. Germline V gene data show CDR1 as MNHEY and CDR2 as SMNVEV (reference sequence). Trimming took 3 bases from V and 5 from J, leaving 10 bases between them. The CDR3 region is CASSLEWRTGELFF. The CDR3 nucleotides read TGTGCCAGCAGTTTGGAGTGGAGGACCGGGGAGCTGTTTTTT.

The chain links TRBV19 to TRBJ1-5, with D perhaps matching TRBD1 (5 bases). CDR3 size: 14 residues. Germline CDR1 is LNHDA and CDR2 is SQIVND (reference sequence). Deletions cut 3 bases from V and 7 bases from J, with 13 bases between. The CDR3 reads CASSIGGREQPQHF. In DNA form, the CDR3 reads TGTGCCAGTAGTATTGGGGGGAGGGAACAGCCCCAGCATTTT.

V usage is TRBV4-3 and J usage is TRBJ2-1, with TRBD2 matching over 11 bases. Germline V gene sequence: CDR1 LGHNA, CDR2 YSLEER. J gave up 7 bases and V 3 bases, and 5 bases lay outside the gene matches. This CDR3 is 15 amino acids long. The CDR3 reads CASSQGLAVRNEQFF. The CDR3 DNA is TGCGCCAGCAGCCAGGGACTAGCGGTTCGAAATGAGCAGTTCTTC.

The chain carries TRBV5-4 and TRBJ1-6; TRBD1 might be the D (6 bases). V was shortened by 1 base and J by 5 bases, with 10 bases between the two germline ends. The CDR3 contains 15 residues. The germline CDR1 and CDR2 sequences are SGHNT and YYREEE (reference sequence). The chain's CDR3 is CASSLKGENNSPLHF. The CDR3 bases are TGTGCCAGCAGCTTGAAGGGGGAAAATAATTCACCCCTCCACTTT.

The chain employs TRBV7-2 and TRBJ2-2; D unclear. Germline assignment: CDR1 SGHTA and CDR2 FQGNSA. Trimming removed 1 base at V and 6 bases at J, with 3 bases between. The CDR3 consists of 12 residues. The CDR3 DNA is TGTGCCAGCAGCTTAGGGTCCGGGGAGCTGTTTTTT. Its protein product is CASSLGSGELFF.